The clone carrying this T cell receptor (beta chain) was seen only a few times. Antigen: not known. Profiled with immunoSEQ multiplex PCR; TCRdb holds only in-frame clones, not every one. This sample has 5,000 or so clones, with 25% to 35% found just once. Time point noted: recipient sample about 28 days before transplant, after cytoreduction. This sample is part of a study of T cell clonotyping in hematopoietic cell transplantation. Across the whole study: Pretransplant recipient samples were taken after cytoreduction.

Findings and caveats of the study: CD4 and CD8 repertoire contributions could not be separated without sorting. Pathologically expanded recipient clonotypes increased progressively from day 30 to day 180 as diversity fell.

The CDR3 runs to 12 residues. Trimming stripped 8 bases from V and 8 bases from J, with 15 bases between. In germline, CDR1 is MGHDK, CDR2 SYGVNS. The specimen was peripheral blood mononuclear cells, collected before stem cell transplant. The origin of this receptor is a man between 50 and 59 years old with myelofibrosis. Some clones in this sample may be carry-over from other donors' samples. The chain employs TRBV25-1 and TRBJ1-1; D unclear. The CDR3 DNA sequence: TGTGCCAGCTCTCGGGCCCTCGGGGAAGCTTTCTTT. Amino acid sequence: CASSRALGEAFF. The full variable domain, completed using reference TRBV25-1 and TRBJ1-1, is EADIYQTPRYLVIGTGKKITLECSQTMGHDKMYWYQQDPGMELHLIHYSYGVNSTEKGDLSSESTVSRIRTEHFPLTLESARPSHTSQYLCASSRALGEAFFGQGTRLTVV.